Shown below are 3 T cell receptor beta chains from a single sample sequenced in a study of T cells in Graves' hyperthyroidism and ophthalmopathy. Regions amplified from RNA transcripts were the TCR beta CDR3 regions. A first-round RT-PCR of the TCR CDR3 used the HTBI primer set. MiXCR was run by TCRdb on the multiplex PCR reads, yielding one entry per CDR3 protein. The sample yields 450,000 to 650,000 distinct CDR3 sequences, 14% seen once. Specimen: blood. The receptors derive from a woman between 18 and 30 years old with Graves' ophthalmopathy.

Of note for this clonotype: An end of the junction differs from the germline gene, which may be a read error. This chain links TRBV5-1 with TRBJ2-1, with TRBD2 matching over 12 bases. CDR1 and CDR2 from the germline V gene are SGHRS and YFSETQ. The CDR3 spans 19 residues. CDR3 in amino acids: CASSLASGLAGSSYNGQFF. The CDR3, as DNA: TGCGCCAGCAGCTTGGCCTCCGGACTAGCGGGGAGCTCCTACAATGGGCAGTTCTTC.

This clonotype was observed at least ten times. This chain connects TRBV7-8 to TRBJ2-5; tentative D call: TRBD2 (6 bases). The CDR3 extends over 16 amino acids. The germline V gene has CDR1 SGHVS and CDR2 FQNEAQ. Trimming stripped 2 bases from V and 2 bases from J, with 15 bases between. The CDR3, as DNA: TGTGCCAGCAGCTTAACTCCCGGGAGTGGTCAAGAGACCCAGTACTTC. Its translation: CASSLTPGSGQETQYF.

The chain has TRBV27 and TRBJ2-3, with D possibly TRBD2 on 5 matching bases. Germline values: CDR1 MNHEY, CDR2 SMNVEV (reference sequence). This CDR3 spans 16 amino acids. Trimming removed 5 bases from V and 0 bases from J, with 15 bases in between. The chain's CDR3 is CASSKTPRRSTDTQYF. The CDR3 DNA sequence: TGTGCCAGCAGTAAAACGCCTAGGAGGAGCACAGATACGCAGTATTTT.